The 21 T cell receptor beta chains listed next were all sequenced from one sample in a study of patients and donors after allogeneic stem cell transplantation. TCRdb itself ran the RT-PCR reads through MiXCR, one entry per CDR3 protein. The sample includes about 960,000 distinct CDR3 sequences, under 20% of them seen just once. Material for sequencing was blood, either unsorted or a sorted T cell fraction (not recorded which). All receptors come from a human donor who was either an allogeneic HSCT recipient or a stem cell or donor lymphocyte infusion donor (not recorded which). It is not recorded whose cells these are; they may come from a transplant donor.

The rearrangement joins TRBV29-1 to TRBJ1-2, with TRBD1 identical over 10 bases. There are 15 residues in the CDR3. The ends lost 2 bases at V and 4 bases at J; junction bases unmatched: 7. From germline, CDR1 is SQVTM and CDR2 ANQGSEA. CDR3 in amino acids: CSVESPGQGTYGYTF. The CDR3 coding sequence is TGCAGCGTTGAATCGCCGGGACAGGGGACCTATGGCTACACCTTC.

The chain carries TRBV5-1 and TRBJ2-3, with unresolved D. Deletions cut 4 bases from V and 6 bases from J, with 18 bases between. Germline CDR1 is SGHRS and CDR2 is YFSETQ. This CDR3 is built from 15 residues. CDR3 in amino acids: CASSTIETPSDTQYF. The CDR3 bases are TGCGCCAGCAGCACCATAGAGACTCCTAGTGATACGCAGTATTTT.

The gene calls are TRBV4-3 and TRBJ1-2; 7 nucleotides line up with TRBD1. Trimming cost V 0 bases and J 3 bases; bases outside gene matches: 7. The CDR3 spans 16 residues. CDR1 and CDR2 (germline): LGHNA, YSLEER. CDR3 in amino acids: CASSQDPPGTDYGYTF. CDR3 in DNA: TGCGCCAGCAGCCAAGATCCTCCCGGGACAGACTATGGCTACACCTTC.

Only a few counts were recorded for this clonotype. The CDR3 here is CSVADRGPGQPQHF. CDR3 in DNA: TGCAGCGTGGCGGACAGGGGGCCGGGGCAGCCCCAGCATTTT. The rearrangement joins TRBV29-1 to TRBJ1-5; 11 positions match TRBD1. CDR3 size: 14 residues. CDR1 is SQVTM, CDR2 ANQGSEA, per germline. J gave up 7 bases and V 6 bases, and 8 bases lay outside the gene matches. Full variable domain (rest looked up from reference TRBV29-1 and TRBJ1-5): SAVISQKPSRDICQRGTSLTIQCQVDSQVTMMFWYRQQPGQSLTLIATANQGSEATYESGFVIDKFPISRPNLTFSTLTVSNMSPEDSSIYLCSVADRGPGQPQHFGDGTRLSIL.

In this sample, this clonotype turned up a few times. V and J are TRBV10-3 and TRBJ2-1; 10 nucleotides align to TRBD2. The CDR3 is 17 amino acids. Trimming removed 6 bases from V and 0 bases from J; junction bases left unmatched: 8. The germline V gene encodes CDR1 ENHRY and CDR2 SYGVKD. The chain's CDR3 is CAIRAGGSGSSYNEQFF. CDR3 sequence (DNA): TGTGCCATCAGAGCGGGGGGGAGCGGGAGCTCCTACAATGAGCAGTTCTTC.

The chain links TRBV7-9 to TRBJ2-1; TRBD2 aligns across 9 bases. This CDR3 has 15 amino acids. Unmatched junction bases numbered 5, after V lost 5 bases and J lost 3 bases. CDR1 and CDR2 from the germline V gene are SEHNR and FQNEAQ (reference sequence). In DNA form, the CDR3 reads TGTGCCAGCAGCCAAGGACTAGCGTACTACAATGAGCAGTTCTTC. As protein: CASSQGLAYYNEQFF.

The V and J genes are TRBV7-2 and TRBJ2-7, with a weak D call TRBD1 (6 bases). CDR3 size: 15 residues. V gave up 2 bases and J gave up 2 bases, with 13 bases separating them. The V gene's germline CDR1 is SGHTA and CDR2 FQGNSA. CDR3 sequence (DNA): TGTGCCAGCAGCTTACTCCAGGGGCCAACCTACGAGCAGTACTTC. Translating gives CASSLLQGPTYEQYF.

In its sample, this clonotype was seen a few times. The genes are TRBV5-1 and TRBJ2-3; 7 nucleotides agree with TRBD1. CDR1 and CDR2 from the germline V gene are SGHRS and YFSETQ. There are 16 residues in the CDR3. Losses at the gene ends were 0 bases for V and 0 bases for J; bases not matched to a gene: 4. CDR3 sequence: CASSLARGISTDTQYF. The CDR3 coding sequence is TGCGCCAGCAGCTTGGCCAGGGGGATTAGCACAGATACGCAGTATTTT.

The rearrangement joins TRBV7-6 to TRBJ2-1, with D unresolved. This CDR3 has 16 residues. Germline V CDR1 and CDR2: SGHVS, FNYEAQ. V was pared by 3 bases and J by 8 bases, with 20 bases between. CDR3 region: CASSFDPPPRDYEQFF. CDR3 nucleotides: TGTGCCAGCAGCTTCGACCCTCCCCCGAGAGACTATGAGCAGTTCTTC.

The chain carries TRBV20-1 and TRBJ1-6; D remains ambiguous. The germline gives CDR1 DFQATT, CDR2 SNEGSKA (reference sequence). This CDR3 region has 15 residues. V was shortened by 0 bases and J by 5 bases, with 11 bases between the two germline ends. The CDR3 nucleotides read TGCAGTGCTAGAGATCCCCAGCTTAATAATTCACCCCTCCACTTT. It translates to CSARDPQLNNSPLHF.

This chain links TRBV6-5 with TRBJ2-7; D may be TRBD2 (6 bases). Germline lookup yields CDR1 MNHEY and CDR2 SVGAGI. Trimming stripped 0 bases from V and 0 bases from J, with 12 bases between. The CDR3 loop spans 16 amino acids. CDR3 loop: CASSYSSNGGSYEQYF. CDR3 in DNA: TGTGCCAGCAGTTACTCGAGCAACGGGGGCTCCTACGAGCAGTACTTC.

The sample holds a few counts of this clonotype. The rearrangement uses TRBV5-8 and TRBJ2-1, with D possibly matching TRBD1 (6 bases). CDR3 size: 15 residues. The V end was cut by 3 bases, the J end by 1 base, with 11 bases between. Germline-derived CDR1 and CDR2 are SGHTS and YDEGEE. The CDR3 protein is CASSSAGASYNEQFF. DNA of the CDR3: TGTGCCAGCAGCTCTGCAGGGGCATCCTACAATGAGCAGTTCTTC.

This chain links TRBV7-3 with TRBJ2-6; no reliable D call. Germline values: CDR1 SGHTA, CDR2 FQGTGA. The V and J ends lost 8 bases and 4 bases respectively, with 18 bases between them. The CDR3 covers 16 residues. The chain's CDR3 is CASSAYGFSGANVLTF. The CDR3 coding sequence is TGTGCCAGCTCAGCTTATGGCTTCTCAGGGGCCAACGTCCTGACTTTC. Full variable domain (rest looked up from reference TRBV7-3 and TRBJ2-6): GAGVSQTPSNKVTEKGKYVELRCDPISGHTALYWYRQSLGQGPEFLIYFQGTGAADDSGLPNDRFFAVRPEGSVSTLKIQRTERGDSAVYLCASSAYGFSGANVLTFGAGSRLTVL.

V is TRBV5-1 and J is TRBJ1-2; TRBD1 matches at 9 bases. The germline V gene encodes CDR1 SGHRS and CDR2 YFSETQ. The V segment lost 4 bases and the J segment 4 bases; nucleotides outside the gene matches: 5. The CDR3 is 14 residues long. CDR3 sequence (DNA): TGCGCCAGCAGCGAAAAACAGGGGGCCTATGGCTACACCTTC. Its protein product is CASSEKQGAYGYTF. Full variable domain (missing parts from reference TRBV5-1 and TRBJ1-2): KAGVTQTPRYLIKTRGQQVTLSCSPISGHRSVSWYQQTPGQGLQFLFEYFSETQRNKGNFPGRFSGRQFSNSRSEMNVSTLELGDSALYLCASSEKQGAYGYTFGSGTRLTVV.

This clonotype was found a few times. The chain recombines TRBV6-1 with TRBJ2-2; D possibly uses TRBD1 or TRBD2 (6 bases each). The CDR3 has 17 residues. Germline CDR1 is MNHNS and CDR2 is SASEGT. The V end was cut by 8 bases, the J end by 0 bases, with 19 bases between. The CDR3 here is CASFSSRGAPNTGELFF. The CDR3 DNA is TGTGCCAGCTTTTCCTCAAGGGGGGCCCCGAACACCGGGGAGCTGTTTTTT.

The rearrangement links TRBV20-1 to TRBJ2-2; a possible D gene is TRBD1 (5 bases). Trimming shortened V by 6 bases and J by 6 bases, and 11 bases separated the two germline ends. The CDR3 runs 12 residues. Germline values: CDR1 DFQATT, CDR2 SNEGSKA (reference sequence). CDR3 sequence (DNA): TGCAGTGCCAAGGGGTACCCCGGGGAGCTGTTTTTT. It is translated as CSAKGYPGELFF.

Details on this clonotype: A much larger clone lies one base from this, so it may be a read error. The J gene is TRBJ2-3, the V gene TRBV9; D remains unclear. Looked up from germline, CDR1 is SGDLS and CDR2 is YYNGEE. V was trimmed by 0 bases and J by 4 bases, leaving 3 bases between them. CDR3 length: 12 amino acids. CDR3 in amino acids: CASSVEADTQYF. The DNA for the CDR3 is TGTGCCAGCAGCGTAGAGGCAGATACGCAGTATTTT.

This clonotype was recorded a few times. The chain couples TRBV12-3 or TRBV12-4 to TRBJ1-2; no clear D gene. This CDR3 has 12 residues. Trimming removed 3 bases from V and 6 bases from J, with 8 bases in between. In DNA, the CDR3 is TGTGCCAGCAGTTTGGGAGTCCATGGCTACACCTTC. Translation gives CASSLGVHGYTF.

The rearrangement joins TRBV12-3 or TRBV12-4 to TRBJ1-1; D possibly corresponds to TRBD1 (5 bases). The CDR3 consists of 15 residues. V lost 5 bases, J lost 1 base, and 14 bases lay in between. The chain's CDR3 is CASSPMTATNTEAFF. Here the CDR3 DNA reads TGTGCCAGCAGTCCCATGACAGCGACGAACACTGAAGCTTTCTTT.

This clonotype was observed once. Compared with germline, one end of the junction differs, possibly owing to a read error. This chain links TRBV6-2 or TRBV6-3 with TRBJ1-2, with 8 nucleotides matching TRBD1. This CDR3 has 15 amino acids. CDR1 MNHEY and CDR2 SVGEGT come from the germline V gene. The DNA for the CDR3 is TGTGCCAGCATTTACTCAAGCCAGGGGGCTTATGGCTACACCTTC. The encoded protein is CASIYSSQGAYGYTF.

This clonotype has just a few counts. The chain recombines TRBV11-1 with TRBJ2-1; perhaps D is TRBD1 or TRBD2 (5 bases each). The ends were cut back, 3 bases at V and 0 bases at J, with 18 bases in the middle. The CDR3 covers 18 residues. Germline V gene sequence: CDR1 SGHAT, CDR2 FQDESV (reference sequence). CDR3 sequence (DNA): TGTGCCAGCAGCTTCGAGCCGGGGCTATCCTCCTCCTACAATGAGCAGTTCTTC. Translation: CASSFEPGLSSSYNEQFF.